One T cell receptor beta chain is described in this entry. Germline CDR1 reads ENHRY; CDR2 reads SYGVKD. V was clipped by 2 bases and J by 6 bases; unmatched bases: 2. CDR3 length equals 14 residues. In the original processing: Estimates of nucleated cell counts were drawn from the amplification of reference gene primers. Only in-frame clones appear in the TCRdb table, and some are missing; sequencing was by immunoSEQ multiplex PCR. V, J and clone size reflect that table, while D and trimming were determined from the DNA. Of over 85,000 clones in the sample, about 88% are singletons; the top ten hold around 20%. The source of the sample is a study of blood T cell repertoires in COVID-19. For the study at large: The study drew acute and convalescent COVID-19 samples from the United States, Italy and Spain. The cDNA or gDNA used as material had been derived from T cells, B-cell-depleted T cells, or PBMCs.

This receptor was taken from a woman older than 75 with acute or convalescent COVID-19. The rearrangement joins TRBV10-3 to TRBJ2-1, with TRBD2 matching over 9 bases. Sequencing input: peripheral blood. The CDR3 bases are TGTGCCATCAGTGAGACTAGCGGGTCCAATGAGCAGTTCTTC. Translated: CAISETSGSNEQFF.